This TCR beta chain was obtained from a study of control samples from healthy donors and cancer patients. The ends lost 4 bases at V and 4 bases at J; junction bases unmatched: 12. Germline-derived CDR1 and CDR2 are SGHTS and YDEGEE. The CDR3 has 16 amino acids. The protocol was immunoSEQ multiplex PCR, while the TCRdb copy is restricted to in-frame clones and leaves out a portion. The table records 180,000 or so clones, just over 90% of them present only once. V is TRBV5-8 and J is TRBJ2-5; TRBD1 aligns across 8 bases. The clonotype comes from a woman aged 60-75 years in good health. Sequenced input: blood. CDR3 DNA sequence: TGTGCCAGCAGCAGAGGACAGGGAAAGAGCAGAGAGACCCAGTACTTC. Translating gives CASSRGQGKSRETQYF.